This TCR beta chain is from a study of OX40 agonist ivuxolimab in advanced cancers. Assay used: immunoSEQ multiplex PCR; TCRdb lists only in-frame clones, some missing. The table includes approximately 66,000 clones, roughly four fifths detected once. The sample in question was CD4+ or CD8+ T cells sorted from blood, obtained in a trial of the OX40 agonist ivuxolimab. The receptor was derived from an adult with an advanced solid tumor such as melanoma, head and neck, liver or kidney cancer.

The CDR3 sequence is CASRATGGVGFGYEQYF. In DNA, the CDR3 is TGTGCCAGCAGGGCGACAGGGGGCGTGGGTTTCGGCTACGAGCAGTACTTC. The V gene is TRBV11-2, the J gene TRBJ2-7; 10 nucleotides agree with TRBD1. Per the germline V gene, CDR1 is SGHAT and CDR2 is FQNNGV. The CDR3 is 17 amino acids. The junction had 14 bases not matched to a gene; V was cut back by 6 bases and J by 3 bases.